This T cell receptor beta chain was found in a study of tumor and adjacent non-tumor tissue in lung cancer (dated by TCRdb to between 2018 and 2020). About the study as a whole: Of the cohort, 11 to 12 patients had adenocarcinoma, 2 had squamous cell carcinoma and 1 had small cell lung cancer. Bulk TCRbeta repertoires were compared between lung tumor tissue and matched distant non-tumor lung tissue obtained from more than twelve lung cancer patients. Approximately 31 paired specimens, one tumor and one normal lung sample per patient, were profiled by TCRbeta CDR3 sequencing. A total of 95 million to 150 million productive TCRbeta reads were generated by sequencing, corresponding to an average of around 3.8 million reads per sample. The 15 or so patients were aged about 30 to 76 years, included 10 men and 5 women, and had TNM stage I to III disease. Study-wide findings and limitations: Tumor tissue showed significantly higher TCR diversity (inverse Simpson) than normal lung tissue, at about 400 vs 150 (P = 0.0075, Mann-Whitney U test). Significantly higher TCR diversity was found in younger patients, and higher tumor TCR diversity was associated with shorter overall and disease-free survival. The sequencing platform is not named in the methods, and unique molecular identifiers are not mentioned. The top 100 clones accounted for a significantly larger cumulative portion of the repertoire in normal lung than in tumor tissue. With only around 15 patients in the cohort, the authors noted that larger samples and more detailed clinical data are needed. Peripheral blood was not sequenced, so blood TCRbeta repertoires were not examined in the lung cancer patients of the study.

Receptors were amplified or captured by multiplex PCR. Sequencing relied on an Illumina HiSeq 2500. TCRbeta libraries were constructed through three rounds of nested PCR with primers (Table S4) according to protocols adapted from ARM-PCR. Before sequencing, PCR products of 200-500 bp were cut from the gel and purified using the QIAquick gel extraction kit. The original pipeline was this. Trimmomatic was used to clean the reads, FLASH merged the cleaned reads into complete CDR3 sequences, and MiTCR assigned the sequences to V(D)J germline segments. Clonal diversity was computed as the inverse Simpson's index with VDJtools. In-frame sequences lacking a premature stop codon were counted as productive reads. TCRdb reran the public reads through fastp at Q25 and MiXCR, keeping productive beta chains. CDR3 protein duplicates are merged, each entry listing the most common genes and DNA. It is TCRdb's table, rather than the study itself, that gives the V and J calls and clone size. The sample contains 65,000 to 75,000 distinct CDR3 sequences, around three quarters of them found a single time. The ten largest clones capture around 43% of the sample.

RNA was isolated from bulk unsorted tissue, and RNA quality was assessed with a NanoDrop ND-1000 and an Agilent 2100. Distant non-tumor tissue taken more than 3 cm from the tumor edge was used as the normal lung sample. Newly diagnosed lung cancer patients without prior chemotherapy who had been admitted for thoracic surgery in China between August and November 2014 were enrolled as donors. Anyone who had undergone radiotherapy or chemotherapy before, or who had another cancer at the same time, was left out of the study. Pieces of surgical tissue measuring about 1-2.1 cm3 were kept in RNAlater solution and stored at -80 degrees C until use. The CDR3 has 13 amino acids, counting both end residues. CDR3 DNA is the only sequence kept; it has 39 bases, read in frame from the first base. The junction carries 23 bases between V and J, which are trimmed by 8 bases and 10 bases respectively. The germline V gene (reference sequence) gives CDR1 as DFQATT and CDR2 as SNEGSKA.

About this clonotype itself: No cognate antigen has been identified for it. Since the CDR3 does not end with the conserved phenylalanine or tryptophan, this likely comes from a read error.

The chain couples TRBV20-1 to TRBJ1-1; no D gene call is confident. The sequence came from a man in his fifties or sixties with non-small cell lung cancer. Sequenced sample: distant non-tumor lung tissue. The DNA sequence reads TGCAGTACCCCGCGGGGTGGGTTTGGCGGAGCTTTCTAT. This encodes CSTPRGGFGGAFY.